A single T cell receptor (beta chain) is shown here with its context. This table comes from immunoSEQ multiplex PCR, and its TCRdb copy is limited to in-frame clones, with some not included. The sample has more than 200,000 clones; around 87% are singletons. This CDR3 has 13 residues. V was pared by 7 bases and J by 5 bases, with 13 bases between. Germline CDR1 SGDLS, CDR2 YYNGEE. This sample stems from a study of blood T cell repertoires in COVID-19. Study overall: Researchers got acute and convalescent COVID-19 samples from the United States, Italy and Spain. T cells, B-cell-depleted T cells, or PBMCs provided the cDNA or gDNA that served as material.

This TCR derives from a woman between 55 and 75 years old with COVID-19, enrolled during active disease. Sequenced sample: peripheral blood. This sequence joins TRBV9 and TRBJ2-1; D is ambiguous. The CDR3 nucleotides are TGTGCCAGCGGTAACAACCCGCACAATGAGCAGTTCTTC. Translated: CASGNNPHNEQFF.